This TCR beta chain is drawn from a study of T cell changes during pregnancy in multiple sclerosis. Trimming stripped 7 bases from V and 1 base from J, with 10 bases between. Germline loops: CDR1 SQVTM, CDR2 ANQGSEA. There are 12 residues in the CDR3. The data were produced by immunoSEQ multiplex PCR, yet TCRdb's version contains in-frame clones alone and is incomplete. The repertoire holds roughly 38,000 clones, 91% seen once, with approximately 2% in the top ten. The TCR was taken from a female donor in good health, enrolled as a control in a pregnancy study. This chain links TRBV29-1 with TRBJ1-2; no definite D call. This specimen was CD4+ T cells from peripheral blood mononuclear cells, taken after pregnancy. CDR3 in amino acids: CSAIQINYGYTF. CDR3 DNA sequence: TGCAGCGCCATACAAATTAACTATGGCTACACCTTC.